Reported below is one TCR beta chain. Its antigen is still unknown. These data come from a study of cytomegalovirus exposure and HLA in healthy donors. Study-level findings and limits: An apparent linkage of common viral pathogens to several of the most significant clusters emerged in a later analysis. TCR beta chains numbering under 200 were designated cytomegalovirus-associated.

There are 13 residues in the CDR3. CDR1 and CDR2 (germline): GTSNPN, SVGIG (reference sequence). V was pared by 4 bases and J by 5 bases, with 14 bases between. 60 Vbeta and 13 Jbeta primers were used in PCR. Method: immunoSEQ multiplex PCR; TCRdb's copy keeps in-frame clones and lacks some. The sample records over 150,000 clones, around four fifths being singletons. This sequence joins TRBV30 and TRBJ2-5, with a tentative D call TRBD2 (5 bases). The origin of this receptor is a male donor in good health and CMV-seropositive. Sequencing was carried out using PBMCs. In DNA form, the CDR3 reads TGTGCCTGGATGCGGATGAGGGTGGAGACCCAGTACTTC. Amino acids: CAWMRMRVETQYF.